Listed here are 10 T cell receptor beta chains from one sample, sequenced in a study of T-cell reconstitution after alpha-beta-depleted transplantation in children listed by TCRdb under 2016. Preparation of the library involved PCR. Sequenced on an Illumina HiSeq 2500. Molecular barcoding was employed in the preparation of TCR libraries, with unique molecular identifiers being used to normalize TCRbeta repertoire quantification. Clones were called with MiXCR by TCRdb after fastp trimmed the public reads at Q25, and only in-frame beta chains were retained. Every distinct CDR3 protein forms one entry, paired with its most common genes and DNA. The sample records about 300,000 distinct CDR3 sequences, 10% of which are singletons. 7.5% of the sample goes to the ten largest clones. The sample's treatment or condition, from its label and the paper: allogeneic hematopoietic cell transplantation with graft depleted of TCRalphabeta T cells and CD19 B cells.

The sequenced sample was PBMCs, obtained before TCRalphabeta/CD19-depleted stem cell transplant. The source of these receptors is a boy under two years old with acute myeloid leukemia, due to receive a stem cell transplant.

There are many counts of this clonotype. The V and J genes are TRBV10-2 and TRBJ2-5; TRBD1 agrees at 11 bases. J was trimmed by 2 bases and V by 9 bases; bases with no gene match: 2. Looked up from germline, CDR1 is WSHSY and CDR2 is SAAADI. The CDR3 runs to 13 residues. CDR3 in DNA: TGCGCCAGGAGGGACAGGGGGCAAGAGACCCAGTACTTC. Its translation is CARRDRGQETQYF.

CDR3 sequence reads: CASSFRQGPNTDTQYF. The CDR3 nucleotides are TGTGCCAGCAGCTTTCGACAGGGGCCGAACACAGATACGCAGTATTTT. The chain couples TRBV7-6 to TRBJ2-3, with 8 bases aligning to TRBD1. V shed 3 bases and J 2 bases; nucleotides not matched to a gene: 7. The CDR3 is 16 amino acids. Germline-derived CDR1 and CDR2 are SGHVS and FNYEAQ.

This clonotype was seen ten or more times. V gene TRBV6-1 combines with J gene TRBJ2-7; maybe TRBD1 (5 bases). The V gene lost 8 bases and the J gene lost 0 bases, with 11 bases spanning the gap. The CDR3 totals 13 residues. The germline gives CDR1 MNHNS, CDR2 SASEGT. CDR3 in amino acids: CASRAGLSYEQYF. The DNA for the CDR3 is TGTGCCAGCCGGGCAGGGCTCTCCTACGAGCAGTACTTC.

V and J are TRBV7-2 and TRBJ2-5; the D is unclear. The CDR3 runs to 13 residues. Germline assignment: CDR1 SGHTA and CDR2 FQGNSA. Between the trimmed V and J ends, which lost 4 bases and 2 bases, there was a span of 8 bases. The CDR3 spells CASSSTMQETQYF. CDR3 nucleotide sequence: TGTGCCAGCAGCTCAACTATGCAAGAGACCCAGTACTTC.

This clonotype has a count of ten or more. The rearrangement joins TRBV12-3 or TRBV12-4 to TRBJ2-7, with D possibly being TRBD2 (7 bases). The CDR3 is made up of 14 amino acids. Trimming pared 6 bases from V and 2 bases from J, leaving 14 bases between. CDR3 sequence: CASRGRGGAYEQYF. DNA for the CDR3: TGTGCCAGCAGGGGTAGGGGGGGCGCCTACGAGCAGTACTTC.

This clonotype was recorded at least ten times. The chain has TRBV20-1 and TRBJ2-7; D is unresolved. The germline CDR1 and CDR2 sequences are DFQATT and SNEGSKA (reference sequence). Trimming left V 1 base short and J 3 bases short, with 10 bases between. The CDR3 is 13 residues long. The CDR3 region has the DNA TGCAGTGCTAGAGGGTGGGATAACTACGAGCAGTACTTC. Protein: CSARGWDNYEQYF.

A note on this clonotype: This could be a read error, since a much larger clone is one nucleotide away. The chain is built from TRBV5-6 and TRBJ2-5; TRBD2 agrees at 11 bases. The CDR3 contains 16 residues. In germline, CDR1 is SGHDT, CDR2 YYEEEE. The V segment lost 7 bases and the J segment 1 base; nucleotides outside the gene matches: 9. This chain's CDR3 is CASGALSGGAQETQYF. The CDR3 DNA is TGTGCCAGCGGCGCTCTTAGCGGGGGGGCCCAAGAGACCCAGTACTTC.

This clonotype came up many times. The chain is built from TRBV14 and TRBJ2-3; D gene unclear. V was pared by 1 base and J by 3 bases, with 8 bases between. CDR1 is SGHDN, CDR2 FVKESK, per germline. This CDR3 comprises 14 residues. The CDR3 bases are TGTGCCAGCAGCCAAGTGCCCGATACAGATACGCAGTATTTT. It is translated as CASSQVPDTDTQYF.

This clonotype occurred many times. Relative to the germline gene, one junction end is altered; a read error may explain this. J is TRBJ2-7 and V is TRBV29-1; 11 bases are shared with TRBD1. The length of the CDR3 is 15 residues. CDR1 and CDR2 (germline): SQVTM, ANQGSEA. CDR3 region: CSFDGWGQGAYEQYF. The CDR3 DNA reads as TGCAGCTTTGACGGGTGGGGACAGGGGGCCTACGAGCAGTACTTC.

This clonotype was counted a few times. The chain uses TRBV5-1 and TRBJ2-2; 8 nucleotides align to TRBD1. Germline lookup yields CDR1 SGHRS and CDR2 YFSETQ. Germline trimming cut 0 bases from V and 1 base from J; bases unmatched to any gene: 2. The CDR3 is 16 residues long. The CDR3 reads CASSLDGQGNTGELFF. Written as DNA, the CDR3 is TGCGCCAGCAGCTTGGACGGACAGGGGAACACCGGGGAGCTGTTTTTT.